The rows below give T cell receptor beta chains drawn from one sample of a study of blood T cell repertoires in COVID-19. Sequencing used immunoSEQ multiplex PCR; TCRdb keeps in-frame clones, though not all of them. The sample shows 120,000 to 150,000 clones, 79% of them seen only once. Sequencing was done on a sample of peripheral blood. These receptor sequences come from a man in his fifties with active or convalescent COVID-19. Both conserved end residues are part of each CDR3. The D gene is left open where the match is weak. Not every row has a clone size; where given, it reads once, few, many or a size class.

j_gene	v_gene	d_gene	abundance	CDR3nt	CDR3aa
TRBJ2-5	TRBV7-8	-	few	TGTGCCAGCAGCTTAGGGGGGCGGGAGACCCAGTACTTC	CASSLGGRETQYF
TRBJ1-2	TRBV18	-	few	TGTGCCAGCTCACCCCGGGTCAGTAACTATGGCTACACCTTC	CASSPRVSNYGYTF
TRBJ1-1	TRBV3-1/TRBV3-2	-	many	TGTGCCAGCAGCCAACAGAGGAGCACTGAAGCTTTCTTT	CASSQQRSTEAFF
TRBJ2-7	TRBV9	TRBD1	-	TGTGCCAGCAGCGTAGGGGGGACAGGGTCCTACGAGCAGTACTTC	CASSVGGTGSYEQYF
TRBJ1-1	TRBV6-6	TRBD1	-	TGTGCCAGCAGTTACGGGGACAGGGGATTTGAAGCTTTCTTT	CASSYGDRGFEAFF
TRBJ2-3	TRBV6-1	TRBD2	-	TGTGCCAGCAGTGAAGATGCGGGAGGTTACACAGATACGCAGTATTTT	CASSEDAGGYTDTQYF
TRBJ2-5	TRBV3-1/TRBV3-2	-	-	TGTGCCAGCAGCCAGTTGGCGGGATACCAAGAGACCCAGTACTTC	CASSQLAGYQETQYF
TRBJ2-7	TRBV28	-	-	TGTGCCAGCAGTTTAGGAGTTTTCCCCTACGAGCAGTACTTC	CASSLGVFPYEQYF
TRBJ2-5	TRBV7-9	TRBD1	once	TGTGCCAGCAGCGACAGGGTGGGGGCTCAAGAGACCCAGTACTTC	CASSDRVGAQETQYF
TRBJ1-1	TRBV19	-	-	TGTGCCAGTACTACAGGGTCTGAAGCTTTCTTT	CASTTGSEAFF
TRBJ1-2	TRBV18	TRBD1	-	TGTGCCAGCTCACCAGGGACAGGGGGCGTAGGCTATGGCTACACCTTC	CASSPGTGGVGYGYTF
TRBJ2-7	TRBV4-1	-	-	TGCGCCAGCAGCCAACCCCTGGGGGCGGGTTCGGGCCGCGAGCAGTACTTC	CASSQPLGAGSGREQYF
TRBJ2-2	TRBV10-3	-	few	TGTGCCATCAGTATCCAGGGGACCGGGGAGCTGTTTTTT	CAISIQGTGELFF
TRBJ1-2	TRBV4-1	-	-	TGCGCCAGCAGCCAAGGGTACGAGGGAAGGAACTATGGCTACACCTTC	CASSQGYEGRNYGYTF
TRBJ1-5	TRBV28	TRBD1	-	TGTGCCAGCAGTTTGGGACAGGGGACCCAGCCCCAGCATTTT	CASSLGQGTQPQHF
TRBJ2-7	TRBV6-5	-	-	TGTGCCAGCAGTTACCAGACCCTAGGAGGCCACGAGCAGTACTTC	CASSYQTLGGHEQYF
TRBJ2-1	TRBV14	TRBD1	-	TGTGCCAGCAGCCAGGGCTGGACAGGGTGGAATGAGCAGTTCTTC	CASSQGWTGWNEQFF
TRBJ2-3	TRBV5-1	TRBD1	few	TGCGCCAGCAGCTGGATGACAGGGCTAGTTGCGCAGTATTTT	CASSWMTGLVAQYF
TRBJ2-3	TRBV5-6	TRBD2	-	TGTGCCAGCAGCGTTGGAGCGGGGTTCACAGATACGCAGTATTTT	CASSVGAGFTDTQYF
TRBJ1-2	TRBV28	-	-	TGTGCCAGCAGTTTATCCCAGGGGTATGGCTACACCTTC	CASSLSQGYGYTF
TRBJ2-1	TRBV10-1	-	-	TGCGCCAGCGCTCCATCCGGGGGAAGGCCTGAGCAGTTCTTC	CASAPSGGRPEQFF
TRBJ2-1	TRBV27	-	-	TGTGCCAGCAGCTGGGCAGGGGCGGACAATGAGCAGTTCTTC	CASSWAGADNEQFF
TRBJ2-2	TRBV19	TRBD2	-	TGTGCCAGATCCCCGCGGCGGGAGGTCACCGGGGAGCTGTTTTTT	CARSPRREVTGELFF
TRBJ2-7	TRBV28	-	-	TGTGCCAGCAGAGAAGCAGGGGGGACCTACGAGCAGTACTTC	CASREAGGTYEQYF
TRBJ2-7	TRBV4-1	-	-	TGCGCCAGCAGCCAAGGAGATAGCTCGTCCTACGAGCAGTACTTC	CASSQGDSSSYEQYF
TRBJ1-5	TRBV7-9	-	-	TGTGCCAGCAGCCATGGTATAGGAACAGGAGATCAGCCCCAGCATTTT	CASSHGIGTGDQPQHF
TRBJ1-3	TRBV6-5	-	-	TGTGCCAGCAGCATACAGGGTGCTGGAAACACCATATATTTT	CASSIQGAGNTIYF
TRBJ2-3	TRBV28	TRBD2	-	TGTGCCAGCAGTTTCCCGACTAGCGGGGCCCGCACAGATACGCAGTATTTT	CASSFPTSGARTDTQYF
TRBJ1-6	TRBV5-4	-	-	TGTGCCAGCAGCTGGGAGGATTCACCCCTCCACTTT	CASSWEDSPLHF
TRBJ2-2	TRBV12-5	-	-	TGTGCTAGTGGTTTCTCCTACGGGTTCGATACCGGGGAGCTGTTTTTT	CASGFSYGFDTGELFF
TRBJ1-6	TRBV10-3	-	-	TGTGCCATCAGTGAGTTTGGGGGGTATAATTCACCCCTCCACTTT	CAISEFGGYNSPLHF
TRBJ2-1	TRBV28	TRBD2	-	TGTGCCAGCAGGAGCGGGAGGGCTTACAATGAGCAGTTCTTC	CASRSGRAYNEQFF
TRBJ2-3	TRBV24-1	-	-	TGTGCCACCAGTGATCAAGGTGGCGGGACAGATACGCAGTATTTT	CATSDQGGGTDTQYF
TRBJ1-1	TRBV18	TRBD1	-	TGTGCCAGCTCATCTACAGGGGACACTGAAGCTTTCTTT	CASSSTGDTEAFF
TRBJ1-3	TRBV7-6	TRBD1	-	TGTGCCAGCAGCTCCGGACAGGGTACAGGAAACACCATATATTTT	CASSSGQGTGNTIYF
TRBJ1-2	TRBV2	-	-	TGTGCCAGCAGTCTTACAGGGCTCGGCTACACCTTC	CASSLTGLGYTF
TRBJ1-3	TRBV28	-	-	TGTGCCATAAAAAGGAGAGGAGGAAACACCATATATTTT	CAIKRRGGNTIYF
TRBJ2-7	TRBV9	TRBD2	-	TGTGCCAGCAGCCAGACGGGAGGGCCCTACGAGCAGTACTTC	CASSQTGGPYEQYF
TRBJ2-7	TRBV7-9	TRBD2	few	TGTGCCAGCAGCTTAGGGGACTACTTTGGCTACGAGCAGTACTTC	CASSLGDYFGYEQYF
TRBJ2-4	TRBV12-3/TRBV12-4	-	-	TGTGCCAGCAGTTTAGCTAGTTTAAACATTCAGTACTTC	CASSLASLNIQYF
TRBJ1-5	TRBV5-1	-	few	TGCGCCAGCGGGTTGACAGTCCTTAGAGTATGCAATCAGCCCCAGCATTTT	CASGLTVLRVCNQPQHF
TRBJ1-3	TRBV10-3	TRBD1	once	TGTGCCATCAGTCCCGGGACAGGGAGCAACACCATATATTTT	CAISPGTGSNTIYF
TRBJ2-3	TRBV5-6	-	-	TGTGCCAGCAGCTTGTTAGCGAAAAACCCAGATACGCAGTATTTT	CASSLLAKNPDTQYF
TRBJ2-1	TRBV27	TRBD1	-	TGTGCCAGCAGTTCTCGAACCGGGACAGGGTTCGGTAGACCAGGGAATGAGCAGTTCTTC	CASSSRTGTGFGRPGNEQFF
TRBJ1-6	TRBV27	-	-	TGTGCCAGCAGTTCCCCCGGGGGTGCCGATTCACCCCTCCACTTT	CASSSPGGADSPLHF
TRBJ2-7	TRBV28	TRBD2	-	TGTGCCAGCAGTTGGGGGGGTTCCTACGAGCAGTACTTC	CASSWGGSYEQYF
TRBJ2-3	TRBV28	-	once	TGTGCCAGCAGTAGGACCTCTTACGGGAGAAGAGCAGATACGCAGTATTTT	CASSRTSYGRRADTQYF
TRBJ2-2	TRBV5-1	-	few	TGCGCCAGCAGCTTGGGGCTGAACACCGGGGAGCTGTTTTTT	CASSLGLNTGELFF
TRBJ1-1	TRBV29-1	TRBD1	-	TGCAGCGTTGAAGAGGACAGGGGGAACACTGAAGCTTTCTTT	CSVEEDRGNTEAFF
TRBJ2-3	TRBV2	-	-	TGTGCCCGACGGAGTTCTAGCACAGATACGCAGTATTTT	CARRSSSTDTQYF
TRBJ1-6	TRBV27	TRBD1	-	TGTGCCAGCAGATCACCGGGACAGGGTAATTCACCCCTCCACTTT	CASRSPGQGNSPLHF
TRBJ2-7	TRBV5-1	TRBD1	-	TGCGCCAGCAGCAAACAGGGGGAGTCGGGCGAGCAGTACTTC	CASSKQGESGEQYF
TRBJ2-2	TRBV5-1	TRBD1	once	TGCGCCAGCAGCCAAAGCGGACAGGGTGGCACCGGGGAGCTGTTTTTT	CASSQSGQGGTGELFF